This T cell receptor beta chain was recorded in a study of blood T cells in healthy people across ages. In germline, CDR1 is DFQATT, CDR2 SNEGSKA (reference sequence). The ends were cut back, 3 bases at V and 3 bases at J, with 21 bases in the middle. CDR3 length: 16 amino acids. The use of a sample-barcoded 5' primer and a J-beta primer mix characterized a second PCR of roughly 6 to 11 cycles. TCRdb passed the 5' RACE reads through MiXCR, listing each CDR3 protein once. The sample includes 2 million or so distinct CDR3 sequences, roughly 49% of them seen just once. Each donor had around 11 milliliters of peripheral blood drawn. Study-wide results and limits: Aged donors had fewer naive CD4+ cells and lower diversity than long-lived donors.

About this clonotype: What it binds is unknown.

The TCR sequence derives from a woman between 40 and 55 years old in good health. The chain combines TRBV20-1 with TRBJ2-7; D perhaps matches TRBD1 (6 bases). Sequences were obtained from blood. The DNA for the CDR3 is TGCAGTGCTAGTCCCCCCCGACAGGACACCGACTACGAGCAGTACTTC. The encoded protein is CSASPPRQDTDYEQYF.